This T cell receptor (beta chain) is from a study of T cell changes during pregnancy in multiple sclerosis. Data came from immunoSEQ multiplex PCR; TCRdb stores just in-frame clones and leaves some out. The sample lists fewer than 65,000 clones, approximately 91% seen once, with about 0.76% in the top ten. Germline assignment: CDR1 SGHDT and CDR2 YYEEEE. The V gene end was trimmed by 4 bases and the J gene end by 5 bases; junction bases not matched to a gene: 9. The CDR3 is 16 amino acids. This chain links TRBV5-6 with TRBJ2-2; the match to TRBD1 covers 9 bases. The origin of this receptor is a female donor with multiple sclerosis, enrolled in a pregnancy study. Sequenced material: CD4+ T cells from peripheral blood mononuclear cells, taken in the first trimester of pregnancy. CDR3 coding DNA: TGTGCCAGCAGCAGGGACAGGGTAGTGGAAACCGGGGAGCTGTTTTTT. Translating it yields CASSRDRVVETGELFF.